This TCR beta chain is drawn from a study of early T cells in non-severe SARS-CoV-2 infection. The CDR3 is 15 residues long. Looked up from germline, CDR1 is SNHLY and CDR2 is FYNNEI. Trimming cost V 6 bases and J 7 bases; bases outside gene matches: 11. This clonotype has at least ten counts. Its antigen is undetermined. Points from the study as a whole: There was a bias toward anti-spike CD8 responses in VDJdb matching, which missed private and CD4 specificities.

Researchers tagged individual cDNA molecules with unique molecular identifiers. TCRdb re-derived calls from the 5' RACE reads in MiXCR, one entry per CDR3 protein. Of 20,000 to 30,000 distinct CDR3 sequences listed, about 4% are singletons. This sequence joins TRBV2 and TRBJ1-4; TRBD1 aligns across 7 bases. The receptor's source is an adult who was a healthcare worker with PCR-confirmed SARS-CoV-2 infection or an uninfected control (not recorded which). Sequencing was carried out using whole blood. The DNA for the CDR3 is TGTGCCAGCAGCTTACAGGGGCCTACATCTGAAAAACTGTTTTTT. Residues: CASSLQGPTSEKLFF.